This T cell receptor (beta chain) stems from a study of radiation and T cells in renal cell carcinoma (TCRdb year 2020). In terms of the full investigation: The samples were drawn from a clinical trial, where primary renal cell carcinomas were treated with 15 Gy of stereotactic body radiation therapy and then removed by nephrectomy 4 weeks afterward. Across all 50 or so samples, under 5,000,000 unique CDR3 nucleotide sequences, encoding 2,658,974 unique CDR3 amino acid sequences, were identified. In total, approximately 55 samples, comprising 26 tumors and roughly 27 peripheral blood samples, were subjected to TCR beta sequencing.

Broad study findings and their caveats: Blood repertoire dynamics were not followed beyond 4 weeks after treatment. Top tumor clonotypes rose in blood from baseline to 2 weeks post-radiation, then contracted by 4 weeks, suggesting transient expansion of tumor-resident clones. Because no pretreatment tumor biopsies were available, whether clonotypes were present in the tumor at baseline could not be determined. Effects of radiation dose or scheduling on the TCR repertoire could not be addressed with the single-armed trial design.

The time point tag for this specimen amounts to: baseline pretreatment blood. The treatment or condition label here, explained by the study, means: 15 Gy SBRT to primary tumor, nephrectomy 4 weeks later. To follow tumor-enriched clonotypes, peripheral blood was collected serially from radiation-treated patients at baseline and again at 2 weeks and 4 weeks after SBRT. All patients had renal cell carcinoma with clear cell pathology. The QIAamp DNA Blood Mini Kit (Qiagen) was used to prepare genomic DNA for TCR sequencing. The analyses included just those samples that passed every quality control check. Comments on this clone: Its antigen is not yet known. Base quality data are lacking; no much larger clone is found one base away.

Following the manufacturer's recommendations, the immunoSEQ kit was used to generate TCR beta libraries from genomic DNA. For library preparation, a first multiplex PCR was performed with proprietary primers, followed by a second PCR in which unique barcodes were added, and bead cleanups were performed after each round. Each sample batch included a kit-provided positive control reaction and a negative control reaction. The final libraries were assessed on an Agilent 4200 TapeStation D1000 ScreenTape, pooled by volume, and quantified by qPCR. Sequencing ran on an Illumina NextSeq500 with a MidOutput 150-cycle cartridge, using 156 Read1 and 15 Index1 cycles with kit custom primers. The pooled library was loaded at about 0.96 pM, and around 22% PhiX control was spiked in. As for how the authors treated the data: The vendor-processed data were analyzed in R, and a clonotype was defined as all T cells that share the same CDR3 nucleotide sequence. In the clone abundance analyses, frequencies were normalized to the 10,000 most abundant clones in each sample. Public T cell clones, which averaged fewer than five per sample, were excluded before analysis. Tumor-enriched and baseline blood-enriched clonotypes were defined by at least a 32-fold difference in abundance between compartments. A beta-binomial differential abundance model was applied to find clonotypes that expanded or contracted between blood time points. Similarity between tumor and blood repertoires was quantified using the Baroni-Urbani and Buser coefficient, and groups were compared with two-tailed Wilcoxon tests in R. Entries here come from immuneACCESS through TCRdb and include only in-frame sequences with V and J called. Some clones fail to appear in such tables; in the studies checked, an unresolved V gene covers under half of the shortfall, and the cause of the remainder is unknown. That table is the source of V, J and clone size, and D and trimming were worked out from the DNA. For this sample the table gives 40,000 to 50,000 clones, of which 75% to 85% were detected only once. The ten largest account for about a third of the sample.

The CDR3 spans 14 residues, from the cysteine through the phenylalanine. The entry retains the CDR3 DNA only, 42 bases that are in frame from base 1. V is shortened by 1 base, J by 13 bases, and the region joining them spans 19 bases. CDR1 and CDR2, per the germline V gene, are MGHRA and YSYEKL. The specimen comprised blood, sampled from a patient whose treatment included radiotherapy and nephrectomy. This TCR derives from a woman aged 70-85 years with renal cell carcinoma. The V and J genes are TRBV4-1 and TRBJ1-2, with the D segment identity uncertain. Here the CDR3 is given as CASSQGGTTYESTF. The bases read TGCGCCAGCAGCCAAGGGGGAACTACTTACGAGTCCACCTTC.